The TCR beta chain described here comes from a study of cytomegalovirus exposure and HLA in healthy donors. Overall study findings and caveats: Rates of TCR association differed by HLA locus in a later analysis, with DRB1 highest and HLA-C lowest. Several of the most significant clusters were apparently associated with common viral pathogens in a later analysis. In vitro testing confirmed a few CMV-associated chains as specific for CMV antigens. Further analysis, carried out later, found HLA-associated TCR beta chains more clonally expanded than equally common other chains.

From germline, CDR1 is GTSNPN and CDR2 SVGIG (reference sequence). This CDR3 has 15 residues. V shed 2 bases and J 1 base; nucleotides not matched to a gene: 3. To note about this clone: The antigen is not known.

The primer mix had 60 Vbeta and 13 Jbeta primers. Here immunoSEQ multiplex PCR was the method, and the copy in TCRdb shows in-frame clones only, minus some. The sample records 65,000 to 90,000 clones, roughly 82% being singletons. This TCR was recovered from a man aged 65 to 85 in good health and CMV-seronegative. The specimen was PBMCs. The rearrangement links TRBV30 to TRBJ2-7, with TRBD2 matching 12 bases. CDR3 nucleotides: TGTGCCTGGAGTCCCGGACTAGCGGGATCCTACGAGCAGTACTTC. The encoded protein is CAWSPGLAGSYEQYF.